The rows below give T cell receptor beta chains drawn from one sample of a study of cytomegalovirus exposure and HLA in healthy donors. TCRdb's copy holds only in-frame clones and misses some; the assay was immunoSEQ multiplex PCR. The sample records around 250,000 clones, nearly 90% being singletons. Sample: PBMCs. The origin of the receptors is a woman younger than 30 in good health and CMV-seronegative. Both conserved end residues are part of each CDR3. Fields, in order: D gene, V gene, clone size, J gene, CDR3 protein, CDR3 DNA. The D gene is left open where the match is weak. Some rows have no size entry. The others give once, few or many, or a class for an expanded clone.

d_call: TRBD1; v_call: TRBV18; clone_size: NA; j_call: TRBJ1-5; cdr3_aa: CASSPVRQGGNQPQHF; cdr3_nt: TGTGCCAGCTCACCAGTCAGACAGGGTGGAAATCAGCCCCAGCATTTT
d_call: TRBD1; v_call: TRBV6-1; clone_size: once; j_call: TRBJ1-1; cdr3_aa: CASGTGTEAFF; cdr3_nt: TGTGCCAGCGGGACAGGGACTGAAGCTTTCTTT
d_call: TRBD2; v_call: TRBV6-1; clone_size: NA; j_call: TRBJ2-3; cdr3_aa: CASSEGPGGPSDTQYF; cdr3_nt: TGTGCCAGCAGTGAAGGACCGGGGGGGCCAAGCGATACGCAGTATTTT
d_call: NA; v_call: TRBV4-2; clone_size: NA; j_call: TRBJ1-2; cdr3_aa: CASSQEYGPAGYTF; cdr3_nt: TGTGCCAGCAGCCAAGAATATGGCCCCGCAGGCTACACCTTC
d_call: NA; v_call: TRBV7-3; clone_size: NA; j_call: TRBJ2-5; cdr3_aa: CASSLGSQETQYF; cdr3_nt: TGTGCCAGCAGCTTAGGCTCACAAGAGACCCAGTACTTC
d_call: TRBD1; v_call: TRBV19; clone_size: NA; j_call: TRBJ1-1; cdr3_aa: CASSIARGLDEAFF; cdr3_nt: TGTGCCAGTAGTATAGCCAGGGGGTTGGATGAAGCTTTCTTT
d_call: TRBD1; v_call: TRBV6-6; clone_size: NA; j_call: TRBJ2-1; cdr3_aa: CASSSPDRVNPNEQFF; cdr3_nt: TGTGCCAGCAGTTCCCCCGACAGGGTGAATCCCAATGAGCAGTTCTTC
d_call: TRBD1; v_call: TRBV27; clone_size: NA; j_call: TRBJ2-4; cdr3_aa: CASSSLQGGKNIQYF; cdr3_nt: TGTGCCAGCAGTTCCCTACAGGGGGGCAAAAACATTCAGTACTTC
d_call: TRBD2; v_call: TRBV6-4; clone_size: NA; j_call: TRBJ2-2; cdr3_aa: CASSTTSGENTGELFF; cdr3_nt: TGTGCCAGCAGTACAACTAGCGGGGAAAACACCGGGGAGCTGTTTTTT
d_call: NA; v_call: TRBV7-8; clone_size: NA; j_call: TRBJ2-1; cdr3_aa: CASSSTTGYNEQFF; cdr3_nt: TGTGCCAGCAGCTCCACGACAGGCTACAATGAGCAGTTCTTC
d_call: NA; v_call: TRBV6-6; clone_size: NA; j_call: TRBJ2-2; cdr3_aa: CASSTPWGRSGELFF; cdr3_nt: TGTGCCAGCAGTACCCCGTGGGGGCGGAGCGGGGAGCTGTTTTTT
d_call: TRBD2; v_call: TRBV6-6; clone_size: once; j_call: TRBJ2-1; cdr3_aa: CASRQLAGYYNEQFF; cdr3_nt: TGTGCCAGCAGACAACTAGCGGGCTACTACAATGAGCAGTTCTTC
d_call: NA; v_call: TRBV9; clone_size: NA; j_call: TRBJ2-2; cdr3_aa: CASSAGLENTGELFF; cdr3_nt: TGTGCCAGCAGCGCCGGACTCGAGAACACCGGGGAGCTGTTTTTT
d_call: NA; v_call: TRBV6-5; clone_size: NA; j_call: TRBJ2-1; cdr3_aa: CASRTASSYNEQFF; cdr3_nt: TGTGCCAGCCGGACAGCCAGCTCCTACAATGAGCAGTTCTTC
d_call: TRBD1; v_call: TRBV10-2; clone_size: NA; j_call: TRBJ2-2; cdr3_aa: CASRGTPGQGATGELFF; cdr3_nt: TGCGCCAGCAGGGGAACACCGGGACAGGGGGCCACCGGGGAGCTGTTTTTT
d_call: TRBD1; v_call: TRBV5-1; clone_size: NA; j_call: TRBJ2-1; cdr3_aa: CASSIAGTAYNEQFF; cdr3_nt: TGCGCCAGCAGCATCGCCGGGACAGCCTACAATGAGCAGTTCTTC
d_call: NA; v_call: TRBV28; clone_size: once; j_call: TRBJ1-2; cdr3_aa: CASTLLGYGYTF; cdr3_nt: TGTGCCAGCACCTTACTCGGTTATGGCTACACCTTC
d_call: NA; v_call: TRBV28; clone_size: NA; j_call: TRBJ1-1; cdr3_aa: CASSIESNTEAFF; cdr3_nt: TGTGCCAGCAGTATCGAGAGTAACACTGAAGCTTTCTTT
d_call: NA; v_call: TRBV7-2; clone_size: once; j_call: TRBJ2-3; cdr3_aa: CASSLGDGLYRERADTQYF; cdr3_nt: TGTGCCAGCAGCTTAGGGGACGGCCTGTACCGGGAGCGGGCAGATACGCAGTATTTT
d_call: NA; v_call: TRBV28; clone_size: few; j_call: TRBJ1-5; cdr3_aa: CASSFSTDSNQPQHF; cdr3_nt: TGTGCCAGCAGTTTTTCGACAGATAGCAATCAGCCCCAGCATTTT
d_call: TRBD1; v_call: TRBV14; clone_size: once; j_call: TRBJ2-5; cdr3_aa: CASSIGQGRGETQYF; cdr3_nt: TGTGCCAGCAGCATAGGACAGGGTCGTGGAGAGACCCAGTACTTC
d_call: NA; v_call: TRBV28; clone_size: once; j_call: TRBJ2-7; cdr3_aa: CASSSPRTANYYEQYF; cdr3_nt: TGTGCCAGCAGTTCCCCTCGGACAGCGAACTACTACGAGCAGTACTTC
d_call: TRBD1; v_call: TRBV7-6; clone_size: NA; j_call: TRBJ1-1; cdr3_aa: CASSSPGQHNTEAFF; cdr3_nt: TGTGCCAGCAGCTCTCCGGGACAGCATAACACTGAAGCTTTCTTT
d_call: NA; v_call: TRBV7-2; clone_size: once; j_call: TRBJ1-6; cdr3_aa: CASSSTGYSYNSPLHF; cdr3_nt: TGTGCCAGCAGCTCTACAGGGTACTCCTATAATTCACCCCTCCACTTT
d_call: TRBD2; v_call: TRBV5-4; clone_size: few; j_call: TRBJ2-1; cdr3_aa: CASSPRTSGYNEQFF; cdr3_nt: TGTGCCAGCAGCCCACGGACTAGCGGCTACAATGAGCAGTTCTTC
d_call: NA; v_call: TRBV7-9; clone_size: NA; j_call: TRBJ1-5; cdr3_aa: CASRGDTDNQPQHF; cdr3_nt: TGTGCCAGCAGGGGGGACACAGACAATCAGCCCCAGCATTTT
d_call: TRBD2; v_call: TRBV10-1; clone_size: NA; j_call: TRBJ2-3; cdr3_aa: CASSESLRGRRDTQYF; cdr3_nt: TGCGCCAGCAGTGAGTCCTTGCGGGGGAGGCGAGATACGCAGTATTTT
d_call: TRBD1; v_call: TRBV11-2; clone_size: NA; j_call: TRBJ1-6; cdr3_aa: CASSPWTGPKGNSPLHF; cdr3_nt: TGTGCCAGCAGCCCATGGACAGGACCAAAGGGGAATTCACCCCTCCACTTT
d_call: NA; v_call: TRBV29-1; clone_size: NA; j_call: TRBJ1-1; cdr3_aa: CSTYTKRGEAFF; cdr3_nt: TGCAGCACATACACCAAACGAGGTGAAGCTTTCTTT
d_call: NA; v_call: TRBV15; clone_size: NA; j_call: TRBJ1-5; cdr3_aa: CATRMSYSNQPQHF; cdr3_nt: TGTGCCACCAGAATGTCTTATAGCAATCAGCCCCAGCATTTT
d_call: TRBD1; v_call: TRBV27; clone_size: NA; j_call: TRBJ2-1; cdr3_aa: CASSLLTGGNEQFF; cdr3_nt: TGTGCCAGCAGCCTCTTGACAGGGGGCAATGAGCAGTTCTTC
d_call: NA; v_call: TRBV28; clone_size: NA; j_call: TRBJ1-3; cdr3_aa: CASSLYPGDSGNTIYF; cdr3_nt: TGTGCCAGCAGTTTATACCCGGGGGACTCTGGAAACACCATATATTTT
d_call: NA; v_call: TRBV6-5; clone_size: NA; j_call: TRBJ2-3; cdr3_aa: CASSKQSPFADTQYF; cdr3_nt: TGTGCCAGCAGTAAACAGTCACCTTTTGCAGATACGCAGTATTTT
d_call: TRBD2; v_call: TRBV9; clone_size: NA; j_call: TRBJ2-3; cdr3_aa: CASSVNLGTSGYTDTQYF; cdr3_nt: TGTGCCAGCAGCGTAAACCTCGGGACTAGCGGGTACACAGATACGCAGTATTTT
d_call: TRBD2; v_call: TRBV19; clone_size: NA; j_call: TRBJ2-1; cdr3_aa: CASSQAGGYNEQFF; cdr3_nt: TGTGCCAGTAGTCAAGCGGGGGGCTACAATGAGCAGTTCTTC
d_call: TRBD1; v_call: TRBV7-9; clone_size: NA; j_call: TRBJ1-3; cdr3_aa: CASSLATGGAGNTIYF; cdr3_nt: TGTGCCAGCAGCTTGGCTACAGGGGGCGCTGGAAACACCATATATTTT
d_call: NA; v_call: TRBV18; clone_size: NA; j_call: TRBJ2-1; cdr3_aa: CASSPWGHNEQFF; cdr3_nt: TGTGCCAGCTCACCATGGGGGCACAATGAGCAGTTCTTC
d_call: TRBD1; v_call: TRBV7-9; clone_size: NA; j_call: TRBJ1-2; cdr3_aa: CASSLGGQGGNGYTF; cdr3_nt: TGTGCCAGCAGCTTAGGGGGACAGGGAGGGAACGGCTACACCTTC
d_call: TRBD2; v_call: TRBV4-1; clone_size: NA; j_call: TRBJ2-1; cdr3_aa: CASSHPASGGAGDYNEQFF; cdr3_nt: TGCGCCAGCAGCCACCCCGCTAGCGGGGGGGCGGGAGACTACAATGAGCAGTTCTTC
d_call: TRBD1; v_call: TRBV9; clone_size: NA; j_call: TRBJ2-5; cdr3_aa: CASSVGGTGGQETQYF; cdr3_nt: TGTGCCAGCAGCGTAGGTGGGACAGGGGGACAAGAGACCCAGTACTTC
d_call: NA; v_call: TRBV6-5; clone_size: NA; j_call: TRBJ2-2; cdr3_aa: CASSYGGGRNTGELFF; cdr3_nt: TGTGCCAGCAGTTACGGGGGGGGCCGAAACACCGGGGAGCTGTTTTTT
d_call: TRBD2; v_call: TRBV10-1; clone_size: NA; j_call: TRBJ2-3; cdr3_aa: CASSDLQRGAADTQYF; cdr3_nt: TGCGCCAGCAGTGACCTGCAGCGGGGAGCCGCAGATACGCAGTATTTT
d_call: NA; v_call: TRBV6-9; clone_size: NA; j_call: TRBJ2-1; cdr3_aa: CASSFPATTVYNEQFF; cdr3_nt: TGTGCCAGCAGTTTCCCCGCGACTACGGTCTACAATGAGCAGTTCTTC
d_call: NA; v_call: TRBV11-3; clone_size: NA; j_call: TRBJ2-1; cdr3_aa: CASSPGSGTTGNEQFF; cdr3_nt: TGTGCCAGCAGCCCTGGTTCGGGGACGACAGGCAATGAGCAGTTCTTC
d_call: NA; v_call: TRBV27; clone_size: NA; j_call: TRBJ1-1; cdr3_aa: CASILQGTNTEAFF; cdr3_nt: TGTGCCAGCATTCTACAGGGAACAAACACTGAAGCTTTCTTT
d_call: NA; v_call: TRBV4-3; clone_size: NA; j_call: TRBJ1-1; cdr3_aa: CASSQEAGSGVRAFF; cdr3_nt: TGCGCCAGCAGCCAAGAGGCAGGATCCGGGGTGAGGGCTTTCTTT
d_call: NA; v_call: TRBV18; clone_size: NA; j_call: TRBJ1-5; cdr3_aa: CASSLLDTRNQPQHF; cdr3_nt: TGTGCCAGCTCACTACTAGACACGAGGAATCAGCCCCAGCATTTT
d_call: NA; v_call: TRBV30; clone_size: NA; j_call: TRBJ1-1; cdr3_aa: CAWSRQTNTEAFF; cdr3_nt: TGTGCCTGGAGTCGACAGACGAACACTGAAGCTTTCTTT
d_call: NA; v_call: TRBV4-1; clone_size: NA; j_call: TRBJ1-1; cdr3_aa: CASSQGGQNTEAFF; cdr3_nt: TGCGCCAGCAGCCAAGGGGGACAGAACACTGAAGCTTTCTTT
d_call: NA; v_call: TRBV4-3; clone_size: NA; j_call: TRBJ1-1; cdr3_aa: CASSPQQGQVNTEAFF; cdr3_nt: TGCGCCAGCAGCCCGCAACAGGGACAAGTGAACACTGAAGCTTTCTTT
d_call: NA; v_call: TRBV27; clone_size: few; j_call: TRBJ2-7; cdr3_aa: CASSLSGVEQYF; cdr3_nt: TGTGCCAGCAGTTTATCCGGAGTCGAGCAGTACTTC
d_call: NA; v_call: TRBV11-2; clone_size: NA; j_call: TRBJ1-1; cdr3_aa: CASDGGNTEAFF; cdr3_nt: TGTGCTTCGGACGGGGGGAACACTGAAGCTTTCTTT
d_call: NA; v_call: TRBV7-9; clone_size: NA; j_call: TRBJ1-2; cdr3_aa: CASSNRKGYTF; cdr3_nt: TGTGCCAGCAGTAACAGGAAGGGCTACACCTTC
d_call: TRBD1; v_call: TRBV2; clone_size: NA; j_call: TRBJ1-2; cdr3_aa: CASSETTPGQGEGCTF; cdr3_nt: TGTGCCAGCAGTGAAACTACCCCGGGACAGGGAGAAGGCTGCACCTTC
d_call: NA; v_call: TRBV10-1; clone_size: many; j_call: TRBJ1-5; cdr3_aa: CASSAPGQPQHF; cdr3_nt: TGCGCCAGCAGCGCCCCGGGTCAGCCCCAGCATTTT
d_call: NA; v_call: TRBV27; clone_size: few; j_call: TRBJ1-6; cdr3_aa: CASSLTGLPNSPLHF; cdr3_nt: TGTGCCAGCAGTTTAACAGGGCTACCTAATTCACCCCTCCACTTT
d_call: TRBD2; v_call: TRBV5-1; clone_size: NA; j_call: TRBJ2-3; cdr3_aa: CASSSPERGARRIPTDTQYF; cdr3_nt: TGCGCCAGCAGCTCCCCCGAGCGGGGCGCTCGGCGAATCCCCACAGATACGCAGTATTTT
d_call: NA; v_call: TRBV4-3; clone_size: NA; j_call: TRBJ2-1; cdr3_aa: CASSQVVGGPYNEQFF; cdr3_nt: TGCGCCAGCAGCCAAGTTGTCGGGGGGCCTTACAATGAGCAGTTCTTC
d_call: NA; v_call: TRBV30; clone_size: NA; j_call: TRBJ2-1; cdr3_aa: CAWSLGAVSYNEQFF; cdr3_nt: TGTGCCTGGAGTCTGGGGGCCGTCTCCTACAATGAGCAGTTCTTC
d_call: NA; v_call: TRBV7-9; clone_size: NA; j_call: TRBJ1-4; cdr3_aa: CASSLGDPGGDEKLFF; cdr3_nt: TGTGCCAGCAGCTTAGGGGACCCCGGAGGGGATGAAAAACTGTTTTTT